Below are 16 T cell receptor beta chains sequenced from a single sample in a study of technical replicates of blood from several donors. Measured with immunoSEQ multiplex PCR; TCRdb has only the in-frame clones, and not every one. The sample yields about 79,000 clones, more than 85% seen once. Sample: T cells isolated from PBMCs. The receptors here all came from a human donor in good health. Some clones in this sample may be carry-over from other donors' samples.

The rearrangement links TRBV28 to TRBJ2-3, with 8 bases identical to TRBD1. This CDR3 has 15 amino acids. Germline values: CDR1 MDHEN, CDR2 SYDVKM. V gave up 2 bases and J gave up 4 bases; unmatched junction bases: 5. The chain's CDR3 is CASSLLDRGPDTQYF. The CDR3 bases are TGTGCCAGCAGTTTACTTGACAGGGGTCCAGATACGCAGTATTTT. Full variable domain (outside the CDR3, taken from reference TRBV28 and TRBJ2-3): DVKVTQSSRYLVKRTGEKVFLECVQDMDHENMFWYRQDPGLGLRLIYFSYDVKMKEKGDIPEGYSVSREKKERFSLILESASTNQTSMYLCASSLLDRGPDTQYFGPGTRLTVL.

This sequence joins TRBV5-6 and TRBJ2-1; TRBD1 agrees at 11 bases. The CDR3 has 15 residues. V lost 5 bases and J lost 6; bases outside the gene matches: 7. Germline CDR1 is SGHDT and CDR2 is YYEEEE. DNA of the CDR3: TGTGCCAGCAGTCCCGGGACAGGGGGAATCAATGAGCAGTTCTTC. This gives the protein CASSPGTGGINEQFF.

This clone appeared once. The gene calls are TRBV18 and TRBJ2-1, with 13 bases identical to TRBD2. The germline V gene encodes CDR1 KGHSH and CDR2 LQKENI. CDR3 length: 18 amino acids. The V and J ends lost 5 bases and 0 bases, in that order; junction bases with no gene match: 7. Written as DNA, the CDR3 is TGTGCCAGCTCAACCGGGACTAGCGGGACCCTCTCCTACAATGAGCAGTTCTTC. This sequence encodes CASSTGTSGTLSYNEQFF.

J is TRBJ2-7 and V is TRBV11-2; D is ambiguous. The CDR3 has 13 residues. V was trimmed by 2 bases and J by 1 base, leaving 6 bases between them. Germline lookup yields CDR1 SGHAT and CDR2 FQNNGV. CDR3 amino acids: CASSLSSSYEQYF. The CDR3 DNA reads TGTGCCAGCAGCTTATCCTCGTCCTACGAGCAGTACTTC.

The chain joins TRBV6-6 to TRBJ2-7; unclear D gene. This CDR3 is 12 amino acids long. V shed 0 bases and J shed 3 bases, with 3 bases lying between them. Germline V gene sequence: CDR1 MNHNY, CDR2 SVGAGI (reference sequence). CDR3 sequence (DNA): TGTGCCAGCAGTTACTCGTACTACGAGCAGTACTTC. Its protein is CASSYSYYEQYF.

The V call is TRBV6-4, the J call TRBJ2-1; D call uncertain. V gave up 0 bases and J gave up 7 bases, with 13 bases separating them. CDR1 is MRHNA, CDR2 SNTAGT, per germline. This CDR3 is 15 amino acids long. The CDR3 here is CASSDSRGRINEQFF. CDR3 DNA sequence: TGTGCCAGCAGTGACTCAAGAGGAAGGATAAATGAGCAGTTCTTC.

The chain uses TRBV11-2 and TRBJ2-1; D remains ambiguous. The germline V gene has CDR1 SGHAT and CDR2 FQNNGV. Trimming removed 1 base at V and 9 bases at J, with 7 bases between. The CDR3 consists of 12 residues. CDR3 sequence (DNA): TGTGCCAGCAGCTTAGGACTGTTTGAGCAGTTCTTC. Translation: CASSLGLFEQFF.

The count of this clone is one. The V and J genes are TRBV13 and TRBJ1-1; D ambiguous. The germline gives CDR1 PRHDT, CDR2 FYEKMQ (reference sequence). This CDR3 spans 13 amino acids. V was clipped by 2 bases and J by 3 bases, with 7 bases between them. CDR3 loop: CASSLTAYTEAFF. Here the CDR3 DNA reads TGTGCCAGCAGCTTAACAGCCTACACTGAAGCTTTCTTT.

This clone was seen a single time. The chain is built from TRBV1 and TRBJ1-5; the D segment call TRBD1 is taken from the table without a DNA check. TRBV1 is annotated as a pseudogene. The CDR3 extends over 13 amino acids. Written as DNA, the CDR3 is TGCACCAGCAGACCGGGACAGGTCTGCCCCCAGCATTTT. It codes for CTSRPGQVCPQHF.

The CDR3 DNA sequence: TGTGCCAGCAGTGTTGAGGGCAGGGGGTGGGAGACCCAGTACTTC. This gives the protein CASSVEGRGWETQYF. The chain has TRBV6-1 and TRBJ2-5, with 7 nucleotides matching TRBD1. Germline CDR1 and CDR2: MNHNS and SASEGT. The V gene end was trimmed by 4 bases and the J gene end by 5 bases; junction bases not matched to a gene: 10. CDR3 size: 15 residues.

This chain connects TRBV28 to TRBJ2-1, with 11 bases aligning to TRBD2. Germline CDR1 reads MDHEN; CDR2 reads SYDVKM. The CDR3 spans 14 residues. Trimming took 1 base from V and 9 from J; bases not matched to a gene: 2. The DNA of the CDR3 is TGTGCCAGCAGTTTATTTGGACTAGCGGGTGAGCAGTTCTTC. Residues: CASSLFGLAGEQFF.

This sequence joins TRBV2 and TRBJ2-1, with a tentative D call TRBD2 (7 bases). Germline lookup yields CDR1 SNHLY and CDR2 FYNNEI. The CDR3 loop spans 16 amino acids. Trimming removed 6 bases at V and 1 base at J, with 16 bases between. The CDR3 region is CASSHGGGRSYNEQFF. Written as DNA, the CDR3 is TGTGCCAGCAGCCACGGGGGCGGGAGATCCTACAATGAGCAGTTCTTC. Supplemented by reference TRBV2 and TRBJ2-1, the full variable domain reads EPEVTQTPSHQVTQMGQEVILRCVPISNHLYFYWYRQILGQKVEFLVSFYNNEISEKSEIFDDQFSVERPDGSNFTLKIRSTKLEDSAMYFCASSHGGGRSYNEQFFGPGTRLTVL.

The chain couples TRBV29-1 to TRBJ2-6; 7 bases are shared with TRBD1. This CDR3 comprises 16 residues. J lost 1 base, V lost 4 bases, and 7 bases had no gene match. Germline V CDR1 and CDR2: SQVTM, ANQGSEA. This chain's CDR3 is CSVVRTGGSGANVLTF. CDR3 DNA: TGCAGCGTTGTAAGGACAGGCGGATCTGGGGCCAACGTCCTGACTTTC.

The rearrangement links TRBV10-3 to TRBJ1-1; no firm D call. CDR1 and CDR2 (germline): ENHRY, SYGVKD. The V and J ends lost 2 bases and 3 bases respectively, with 13 bases between them. The CDR3 length is 15 residues. The CDR3 DNA is TGTGCCATCAGTGAGAGTAGACAATGGGACACTGAAGCTTTCTTT. It yields the protein CAISESRQWDTEAFF.

The count of this clone is one. This chain joins TRBV6-5 and TRBJ2-3; TRBD2 matches at 12 bases. Per the germline V gene, CDR1 is MNHEY and CDR2 is SVGAGI. With V trimmed by 6 bases and J by 5 bases, 6 bases remained unmatched. This CDR3 has 15 residues. DNA for the CDR3: TGTGCCAGCAGCATCGGACTAGCGGGACTAGATACGCAGTATTTT. This encodes CASSIGLAGLDTQYF.

The V call is TRBV5-4, the J call TRBJ2-1; 13 positions agree with TRBD2. Germline V gene data show CDR1 as SGHNT and CDR2 as YYREEE (reference sequence). The J segment lost 8 bases and the V segment lost 7 bases, leaving 9 bases of the junction unmatched. This CDR3 comprises 15 residues. Here the CDR3 DNA reads TGTGCCAGCGCTTATAGGACTAGCGGGAGTTATGAGCAGTTCTTC. Its translation is CASAYRTSGSYEQFF. Full variable domain (outside the CDR3, taken from reference TRBV5-4 and TRBJ2-1): ETGVTQSPTHLIKTRGQQVTLRCSSQSGHNTVSWYQQALGQGPQFIFQYYREEENGRGNFPPRFSGLQFPNYSSELNVNALELDDSALYLCASAYRTSGSYEQFFGPGTRLTVL.